The 31 T cell receptor beta chains listed next were all sequenced from one sample in a study of metastatic and nonmetastatic thyroid tumors. TCRdb reprocessed the PCR reads using MiXCR. The table has approximately 86,000 clones, roughly an eighth seen once. None of the patients had undergone any treatment ahead of thyroid surgery. The sequenced material came from tumor tissue. These receptors were collected from a female donor with papillary thyroid cancer or a benign thyroid nodule (not recorded which). Some clones in this sample may be carry-over from other donors' samples.

This clone has just a few counts. The chain couples TRBV6-2 or TRBV6-3 to TRBJ1-1; tentative D call: TRBD1 (5 bases). The length of the CDR3 is 13 residues. V gave up 2 bases and J gave up 6 bases, with 10 bases separating them. Germline CDR1 is MNHEY and CDR2 is SVGEGT. The CDR3 spells CASSYRQCAEAFF. CDR3 DNA: TGTGCCAGCAGTTACCGACAGTGTGCTGAAGCTTTCTTT.

This clone occurred many times. This rearrangement joins TRBV20-1 to TRBJ2-5; perhaps TRBD1 as D (5 bases). Germline lookup yields CDR1 DFQATT and CDR2 SNEGSKA (reference sequence). Between the trimmed V and J ends, which lost 5 bases and 0 bases, there was a span of 13 bases. The CDR3 loop spans 14 amino acids. The CDR3 bases are TGCAGTGCTCCCAGGGCCCTGTACCAAGAGACCCAGTACTTC. Translation gives CSAPRALYQETQYF.

The V and J genes are TRBV27 and TRBJ1-5; TRBD1 is a possible D gene (6 bases). The germline gives CDR1 MNHEY, CDR2 SMNVEV (reference sequence). CDR3 length: 16 residues. Trimming took off 3 bases at V and 3 bases at J, with 15 bases between the two ends. CDR3 amino acids: CASSFAQGVVNQPQHF. The DNA of the CDR3 is TGTGCCAGCAGTTTCGCACAGGGAGTCGTCAATCAGCCCCAGCATTTT.

This clone was recorded at least ten times. J is TRBJ1-3 and V is TRBV2, with D tentatively TRBD1 (6 bases). V shed 7 bases and J shed 4 bases, with 11 bases lying between them. This CDR3 has 13 residues. From germline, CDR1 is SNHLY and CDR2 FYNNEI. The CDR3 reads CASIGQFGNTIYF. The CDR3 DNA is TGTGCCAGCATAGGACAGTTCGGAAACACCATATATTTT.

This clone has a handful of counts. This may be a read error: a much more frequent sequence differs by one nucleotide. The chain joins TRBV28 to TRBJ1-4; no definite D call. With 1 base removed from V and 7 bases from J, the gap between germline ends came to 10 bases. There are 14 residues in the CDR3. Germline V gene sequence: CDR1 MDHEN, CDR2 SYDVKM. CDR3 protein: CASSLSSLGEKLFF. For the CDR3, the DNA is TGTGCCAGCAGTTTATCGAGTTTGGGTGAAAAACTGTTTTTT.

This clone was seen many times. This rearrangement joins TRBV5-1 to TRBJ2-3, with D tentatively TRBD1 or TRBD2 (5 bases each). This CDR3 contains 15 residues. Germline V gene sequence: CDR1 SGHRS, CDR2 YFSETQ. Trimming pared 0 bases from V and 3 bases from J, leaving 11 bases between. This CDR3 is CASSLVGETTDTQYF. The CDR3 region has the DNA TGCGCCAGCAGCTTGGTGGGGGAAACTACAGATACGCAGTATTTT. Using reference TRBV5-1 and TRBJ2-3 for the parts outside the CDR3, the full variable domain is KAGVTQTPRYLIKTRGQQVTLSCSPISGHRSVSWYQQTPGQGLQFLFEYFSETQRNKGNFPGRFSGRQFSNSRSEMNVSTLELGDSALYLCASSLVGETTDTQYFGPGTRLTVL.

The chain uses TRBV6-1 and TRBJ1-2; 8 nucleotides line up with TRBD1. The CDR3 contains 13 residues. Per the germline V gene, CDR1 is MNHNS and CDR2 is SASEGT. Trimming at V came to 9 bases and at J to 5 bases, leaving 8 bases not matched to a gene. The CDR3: CARGETGEYGYTF. Here the CDR3 DNA reads TGTGCCAGAGGCGAGACAGGGGAATATGGCTACACCTTC.

This clone is a singleton in its sample. Here the CDR3 omits its conserved ending phenylalanine or tryptophan, so a read error is the likely source. This sequence joins TRBV5-1 and TRBJ2-1; D possibly matches TRBD1 or TRBD2 (5 bases each). The CDR3 has 15 amino acids. Germline V CDR1 and CDR2: SGHRS, YFSETQ. V lost 0 bases and J 2 bases, leaving 9 bases between the germline ends. The chain's CDR3 is CASSLARGPYNEQFL. As DNA, the CDR3 is TGCGCCAGCAGCTTGGCGAGGGGCCCCTACAATGAGCAGTTCCTC.

This clone occurred a few times. The chain couples TRBV5-4 to TRBJ2-5, with 12 positions matching TRBD2. Germline CDR1 SGHNT, CDR2 YYREEE (reference sequence). CDR3 length equals 17 residues. Losses at the gene ends were 6 bases for V and 7 bases for J; bases not matched to a gene: 16. In nucleotides, the CDR3 is TGTGCCAGCAAGATGACTAGCGGGAGTGGAGGGGGTGGGACCCAGTACTTC. This encodes CASKMTSGSGGGGTQYF. Filled out from reference TRBV5-4 and TRBJ2-5, the complete variable domain reads ETGVTQSPTHLIKTRGQQVTLRCSSQSGHNTVSWYQQALGQGPQFIFQYYREEENGRGNFPPRFSGLQFPNYSSELNVNALELDDSALYLCASKMTSGSGGGGTQYFGPGTRLLVL.

This clone was seen more than once but under ten times. The J gene is TRBJ2-5, the V gene TRBV5-4; 7 nucleotides agree with TRBD2. CDR1 is SGHNT and CDR2 is YYREEE in the germline V gene (reference sequence). Germline trimming cut 4 bases from V and 2 bases from J; bases unmatched to any gene: 5. CDR3 length: 14 amino acids. CDR3 amino acids: CASSPGLQQETQYF. In DNA, the CDR3 is TGTGCCAGCAGCCCGGGACTACAACAAGAGACCCAGTACTTC.

This clone was counted between two and nine times. The gene calls are TRBV19 and TRBJ2-7, with 10 bases identical to TRBD1. V gave up 6 bases and J gave up 3 bases; unmatched junction bases: 5. This CDR3 contains 14 residues. CDR1 is LNHDA and CDR2 is SQIVND in the germline V gene (reference sequence). CDR3 nucleotides: TGTGCCAGTAGCACCGGGACAGGGGACTACGAGCAGTACTTC. This codes for CASSTGTGDYEQYF. Based on the CDR3 plus reference TRBV19 and TRBJ2-7, the full variable domain is DGGITQSPKYLFRKEGQNVTLSCEQNLNHDAMYWYRQDPGQGLRLIYYSQIVNDFQKGDIAEGYSVSREKKESFPLTVTSAQKNPTAFYLCASSTGTGDYEQYFGPGTRLTVT.

This clone appeared a few times. A much bigger clone sits one base away, suggesting this may be a read error. This chain connects TRBV6-1 to TRBJ1-5; D is unclear. Germline V lookup: CDR1 MNHNS, CDR2 SASEGT. This CDR3 comprises 13 residues. The DNA of the CDR3 is TGTGACAGCAGGTCCATCGACAATCAGCCCCAGCATTTT. Translating it yields CDSRSIDNQPQHF.

On this clone itself: This may stem from a read error, because a much larger clone lies one nucleotide away. V is TRBV3-1 and J is TRBJ2-7; D not certain. V lost 2 bases, J lost 1 base, and 3 bases lay in between. Germline CDR1 reads LGHDT; CDR2 reads YNNKEL (reference sequence). The CDR3 is 12 amino acids. CDR3 nucleotide sequence: TGTGCCAGCAGCCAATATTCCTACGAGCAGTACTTC. This translates into CASSQYSYEQYF.

This clone was found many times. V and J are TRBV24-1 and TRBJ1-2, with TRBD1 matching 10 bases. Germline loops: CDR1 KGHDR, CDR2 SFDVKD. This CDR3 is built from 15 residues. The junction had 1 base not matched to a gene; V was cut back by 3 bases and J by 1 base. CDR3 region: CATSDGQGVNYGYTF. CDR3 sequence (DNA): TGTGCCACCAGTGATGGACAGGGGGTTAACTATGGCTACACCTTC.

The V and J genes are TRBV19 and TRBJ1-1; D not resolved. The germline V gene encodes CDR1 LNHDA and CDR2 SQIVND (reference sequence). V was shortened by 5 bases and J by 1 base, with 14 bases between the two germline ends. The CDR3 sequence is 15 residues long. The CDR3 spells CASSQKGETNTEAFF. The CDR3 DNA follows: TGTGCCAGTAGTCAGAAGGGAGAGACGAACACTGAAGCTTTCTTT. Using reference TRBV19 and TRBJ1-1 for the parts outside the CDR3, the full variable domain is DGGITQSPKYLFRKEGQNVTLSCEQNLNHDAMYWYRQDPGQGLRLIYYSQIVNDFQKGDIAEGYSVSREKKESFPLTVTSAQKNPTAFYLCASSQKGETNTEAFFGQGTRLTVV.

This clone appeared many times. J is TRBJ1-1 and V is TRBV11-3, with D unresolved. The CDR3 length is 13 residues. Germline-derived CDR1 and CDR2 are SGHNT and YENEEA. The germline V and J ends were trimmed by 5 bases and 3 bases, with 10 bases remaining between them. CDR3 region: CASSIEPYTEAFF. The CDR3 DNA follows: TGTGCCAGCAGCATCGAACCCTACACTGAAGCTTTCTTT.

This clone was seen repeatedly, ten times or more. The chain employs TRBV24-1 and TRBJ1-1, with D unresolved. The V and J ends lost 2 bases and 1 base respectively, with 4 bases between them. The length of the CDR3 is 13 residues. Germline V gives CDR1 KGHDR, CDR2 SFDVKD. This chain's CDR3 is CATSDYRNTEAFF. The CDR3 bases are TGTGCCACCAGTGATTACAGGAACACTGAAGCTTTCTTT.

The table lists this clone with a few counts. V and J are TRBV15 and TRBJ1-1, with a weak D call TRBD1 (5 bases). The CDR3 totals 15 residues. Deletions cut 9 bases from V and 4 bases from J, with 21 bases between. CDR1 is LNHNV and CDR2 is YYDKDF in the germline V gene (reference sequence). The CDR3 DNA follows: TGTGCCACGGGGCCTAAGTTGGGGGAAGGCACTGAAGCTTTCTTT. Residues: CATGPKLGEGTEAFF. The complete variable domain, with remaining parts taken from reference TRBV15 and TRBJ1-1, reads DAMVIQNPRYQVTQFGKPVTLSCSQTLNHNVMYWYQQKSSQAPKLLFHYYDKDFNNEADTPDNFQSRRPNTSFCFLDIRSPGLGDTAMYLCATGPKLGEGTEAFFGQGTRLTVV.

This clone was found many times. The chain carries TRBV11-1 and TRBJ2-2; 7 bases are shared with TRBD1. Trimming cost V 5 bases and J 2 bases; bases outside gene matches: 11. Germline V CDR1 and CDR2: SGHAT, FQDESV (reference sequence). The CDR3 is made up of 17 amino acids. DNA for the CDR3: TGTGCCAGCAGCCTAGGCTTGGACAGGATCAACACCGGGGAGCTGTTTTTT. Translation: CASSLGLDRINTGELFF.

This clone was observed at least ten times. The chain is built from TRBV20-1 and TRBJ2-3; TRBD2 matches at 7 bases. The length of the CDR3 is 14 residues. The V gene's germline CDR1 is DFQATT and CDR2 SNEGSKA (reference sequence). V was pared by 4 bases and J by 5 bases, with 9 bases of the junction left unmatched. The CDR3 coding sequence is TGCAGTGCTATCCGAGGACTAGTTGGAGATACGCAGTATTTT. Translated: CSAIRGLVGDTQYF.

About this clone itself: A clone one base away is much larger, so this may be a read error. The genes are TRBV5-1 and TRBJ2-7, with 11 bases that match TRBD2. The CDR3 runs 15 residues. Looked up from germline, CDR1 is SGHRS and CDR2 is YFSETQ. Written as DNA, the CDR3 is TGCGCCAGCAGCTCCGTGACTAGCGGGGCCTACGGGCAGTACTTC. Translating gives CASSSVTSGAYGQYF.

This clone turned up a few times. Just one base apart from a much larger clone, this may be a read error. Distinct nucleotide sequences in the sample also encode this CDR3. The chain uses TRBV6-1 and TRBJ2-2; D is ambiguous. Germline loops: CDR1 MNHNS, CDR2 SASEGT. Trimming stripped 6 bases from V and 6 bases from J, with 17 bases between. The CDR3 extends over 15 amino acids. DNA of the CDR3: TGTGCCAGCAGCCCCCGAGGACGGAGCTCCGGGGAGCTGTTTTTT. The encoded protein is CASSPRGRSSGELFF.

This clone was recorded many times. The rearrangement uses TRBV3-1 and TRBJ2-7; D is uncertain. Looked up from germline, CDR1 is LGHDT and CDR2 is YNNKEL (reference sequence). The CDR3 spans 13 residues. Trimming removed 2 bases from V and 6 bases from J, with 11 bases in between. The CDR3 coding sequence is TGTGCCAGCAGCCAAACGGGTGGGTTCGAGCAGTACTTC. This encodes CASSQTGGFEQYF.

This clone was detected only a few times. The rearrangement joins TRBV5-1 to TRBJ1-1, with a tentative D call TRBD1 (6 bases). Deletions cut 4 bases from V and 5 bases from J, with 18 bases between. The germline V gene has CDR1 SGHRS and CDR2 YFSETQ. The CDR3 totals 15 residues. CDR3 coding DNA: TGCGCCAGCAGCGCCGTACAGGGACTGGATACTGAAGCTTTCTTT. This codes for CASSAVQGLDTEAFF.

This clone occurred many times. The sample holds other DNA sequences that translate to the same CDR3. The chain recombines TRBV5-1 with TRBJ1-2; D possibly corresponds to TRBD1 (5 bases). The CDR3 runs 12 residues. V lost 4 bases, J lost 4 bases, and 8 bases lay in between. CDR1 and CDR2 from the germline V gene are SGHRS and YFSETQ. The CDR3 nucleotides are TGCGCCAGCAGCCGAGACAGCTATGGCTACACCTTC. It yields the protein CASSRDSYGYTF.

This clone appeared many times. The gene calls are TRBV11-3 and TRBJ2-7; a possible D gene is TRBD1 (5 bases). V was trimmed by 1 base and J by 3 bases, leaving 10 bases between them. Germline-derived CDR1 and CDR2 are SGHNT and YENEEA. This CDR3 has 14 residues. The CDR3 protein is CASSLAAGIYEQYF. CDR3 coding DNA: TGTGCCAGCAGCTTAGCCGCAGGGATCTACGAGCAGTACTTC.

In its sample, this clone was seen many times. The rearrangement uses TRBV11-3 and TRBJ1-1, with D maybe TRBD1 (6 bases). The germline V and J ends were trimmed by 5 bases and 11 bases, with 18 bases remaining between them. Germline assignment: CDR1 SGHNT and CDR2 YENEEA. The CDR3 has 13 amino acids. CDR3 nucleotide sequence: TGTGCCAGCAGCCTAGGACAGAGGATAAGGGCTTTCTTT. Its translation: CASSLGQRIRAFF.

This clone occurred many times. This rearrangement joins TRBV20-1 to TRBJ2-7, with D perhaps TRBD1 or TRBD2 (6 bases each). Trimming took off 3 bases at V and 5 bases at J, with 11 bases between the two ends. Looked up from germline, CDR1 is DFQATT and CDR2 is SNEGSKA (reference sequence). There are 12 residues in the CDR3. CDR3 loop: CSARVGGNEQYF. The CDR3 DNA follows: TGCAGTGCTAGGGTGGGGGGCAACGAGCAGTACTTC.

This clone has only a few counts. This may be a read error, as it is one base from a much larger clone. The V gene is TRBV12-3 or TRBV12-4, the J gene TRBJ1-1; D is unclear. There are 11 residues in the CDR3. Deletions cut 8 bases from V and 5 bases from J, with 9 bases between. Here the CDR3 reads CASGFSTEAFF. The CDR3 DNA reads as TGTGCCAGCGGGTTTTCTACTGAAGCTTTCTTT.

This clone came up many times. J is TRBJ2-7 and V is TRBV5-5; D possibly matches TRBD1 or TRBD2 (6 bases each). The CDR3 runs 13 residues. V was shortened by 3 bases and J by 6 bases, with 13 bases between the two germline ends. Germline CDR1 is SGHKS and CDR2 is YYEKEE (reference sequence). CDR3 protein: CASSSGGRSEQYF. The DNA of the CDR3 is TGTGCCAGCAGCTCTGGGGGGCGTAGCGAGCAGTACTTC.

This clone was counted at least ten times. The chain is built from TRBV7-6 and TRBJ2-3; 10 nucleotides match TRBD1. Germline CDR1 and CDR2: SGHVS and FNYEAQ. The length of the CDR3 is 14 residues. V shed 5 bases, J shed 5 bases, and the junction held 4 bases outside the gene matches. The CDR3 loop reads CASSVGQGRDTQYF. In nucleotides, the CDR3 is TGTGCCAGCAGCGTGGGACAGGGGCGAGATACGCAGTATTTT. Variable domain in full (rest from reference TRBV7-6 and TRBJ2-3): GAGVSQSPRYKVTKRGQDVALRCDPISGHVSLYWYRQALGQGPEFLTYFNYEAQQDKSGLPNDRFSAERPEGSISTLTIQRTEQRDSAMYRCASSVGQGRDTQYFGPGTRLTVL.